This T cell receptor beta chain was identified during a study of cytomegalovirus exposure and HLA in healthy donors. Study-wide findings and caveats: In an earlier analysis, about 87% or about 30%: the productive usage of most TCR beta V segments. Per published reports, the classifier diagnosed cytomegalovirus status with high specificity and sensitivity.

13 Jbeta primers and 60 Vbeta primers were used for the PCR. Here immunoSEQ multiplex PCR was the method, and the copy in TCRdb shows in-frame clones only, minus some. Counted here are around 99,000 clones, approximately 76% occurring once; the ten biggest clones make up approximately 2%. The donors gave bone marrow, and they were healthy. While unrecorded immune exposures were likely, the donors were nominally healthy when sampled. Turning to this clone: Its antigen is not known.

Sequences were obtained from PBMCs. The TCR originated in a man aged 18 to 30 in good health and CMV-seronegative.

CDR3 amino acids: CASSGDSQYEQYF. CDR3 nucleotides: TGTGCCAGCAGCGGGGACAGTCAATACGAGCAGTACTTC. J is TRBJ2-7 and V is TRBV9; 7 nucleotides align to TRBD1. CDR1 is SGDLS, CDR2 YYNGEE, per germline. The CDR3 runs to 13 residues. Germline trimming cut 3 bases from V and 4 bases from J; bases unmatched to any gene: 4.